These 10 T cell receptor beta chains were all obtained from the same sample, sequenced in a study of blood T cell repertoires in COVID-19. Generated by immunoSEQ multiplex PCR, the TCRdb table keeps only in-frame clones and is missing some. The table has 450,000 to 500,000 clones, around 90% seen once. The specimen was PBMCs or T cells enriched from blood (not recorded which). All receptors come from a woman aged 18-30 years who had recovered from COVID-19.

The gene calls are TRBV27 and TRBJ1-4; no clear D gene. V lost 5 bases to trimming and J lost 6 bases, with 22 bases between them. This CDR3 comprises 17 residues. Germline V gene lookup returns CDR1 MNHEY and CDR2 SMNVEV (reference sequence). The CDR3 nucleotides are TGTGCCAGCAGTCCCAATGGCCGTCGGGATGGAGATGAAAAACTGTTTTTT. It codes for CASSPNGRRDGDEKLFF. The whole variable domain, filled in from reference TRBV27 and TRBJ1-4, reads EAQVTQNPRYLITVTGKKLTVTCSQNMNHEYMSWYRQDPGLGLRQIYYSMNVEVTDKGDVPEGYKVSRKEKRNFPLILESPSPNQTSLYFCASSPNGRRDGDEKLFFGSGTQLSVL.

CDR3 loop: CASSYAVSGNTIYF. As DNA, the CDR3 is TGTGCCAGCAGTTACGCAGTCTCTGGAAACACCATATATTTT. The chain couples TRBV6-5 to TRBJ1-3; D call uncertain. This CDR3 region has 14 residues. V dropped 2 bases and J dropped 0 bases, with 5 bases sitting between them. Germline V gives CDR1 MNHEY, CDR2 SVGAGI.

J is TRBJ2-7 and V is TRBV5-1, with D hard to call. V was shortened by 1 base and J by 3 bases, with 17 bases between the two germline ends. The CDR3 extends over 16 amino acids. The V gene's germline CDR1 is SGHRS and CDR2 YFSETQ. DNA of the CDR3: TGCGCCAGCAGCTTGTCCAGGTCTGCGACGCTCTACGAGCAGTACTTC. Encoded protein: CASSLSRSATLYEQYF.

CDR3 protein: CASSYTRGSNGYTF. CDR3 nucleotides: TGCGCCAGCAGCTACACCCGGGGAAGCAATGGCTACACCTTC. The chain couples TRBV5-1 to TRBJ1-2; D unresolved. V was pared by 3 bases and J by 6 bases, with 15 bases between. The CDR3 runs 14 residues. Germline CDR1 reads SGHRS; CDR2 reads YFSETQ.

This chain uses TRBV18 with TRBJ1-2; TRBD1 is a possible D gene (5 bases). Germline assignment: CDR1 KGHSH and CDR2 LQKENI. The CDR3 sequence is 15 residues long. The V and J ends lost 5 bases and 4 bases respectively, with 17 bases between them. CDR3 protein: CASSATVDSLYGYTF. The DNA for the CDR3 is TGTGCCAGCTCAGCGACAGTAGATAGCCTCTATGGCTACACCTTC.

The rearrangement uses TRBV3-1 (or the pseudogene TRBV3-2) and TRBJ2-7; 11 bases agree with TRBD2. Germline V CDR1 and CDR2: LGHDT, YNNKEL (reference sequence). V was pared by 1 base and J by 3 bases, with 2 bases of the junction left unmatched. The CDR3 consists of 15 residues. In DNA form, the CDR3 reads TGTGCCAGCAGCCAAGGACTAGCGGGGAACTACGAGCAGTACTTC. Translating gives CASSQGLAGNYEQYF.

This clone was counted a few times. The chain couples TRBV6-5 to TRBJ2-7; tentatively, D is TRBD1 (5 bases). Germline V CDR1 and CDR2: MNHEY, SVGAGI. The germline V and J ends were trimmed by 4 bases and 2 bases, with 15 bases remaining between them. The CDR3 spans 15 residues. The CDR3 nucleotides read TGTGCCAGCAGTTTTATCGGGCAGGGCCCCTACGAGCAGTACTTC. Translated: CASSFIGQGPYEQYF.

This chain links TRBV5-1 with TRBJ2-3; the match to TRBD2 covers 10 bases. Germline-derived CDR1 and CDR2 are SGHRS and YFSETQ. V shed 1 base and J 2 bases; nucleotides not matched to a gene: 4. The CDR3 is 16 amino acids. The CDR3 protein is CASSLTSGVNTDTQYF. CDR3 nucleotide sequence: TGCGCCAGCAGCTTGACTAGCGGGGTAAACACAGATACGCAGTATTTT. Together with reference TRBV5-1 and TRBJ2-3, the CDR3 gives the full variable domain: KAGVTQTPRYLIKTRGQQVTLSCSPISGHRSVSWYQQTPGQGLQFLFEYFSETQRNKGNFPGRFSGRQFSNSRSEMNVSTLELGDSALYLCASSLTSGVNTDTQYFGPGTRLTVL.

The chain employs TRBV12-3 or TRBV12-4 and TRBJ1-1; D might be TRBD1 (5 bases). The CDR3 extends over 13 amino acids. The germline V and J ends were trimmed by 3 bases and 8 bases, with 13 bases remaining between them. CDR3 sequence reads: CASSFLSGGEAFF. The CDR3 DNA follows: TGTGCCAGCAGTTTCCTGTCGGGGGGGGAAGCTTTCTTT.

About this clone: Other DNA sequences in the same sample also yield this CDR3. The chain is built from TRBV5-1 and TRBJ1-5; D unclear. The germline CDR1 and CDR2 sequences are SGHRS and YFSETQ. The CDR3 is 15 residues long. V lost 0 bases to trimming and J lost 2 bases, with 9 bases between them. In DNA form, the CDR3 reads TGCGCCAGCAGCTTGGGGACCGGGGGCAATCAGCCCCAGCATTTT. Translating it yields CASSLGTGGNQPQHF.